The sequence of this TCR beta chain was determined in a study of blood T cells in healthy people across ages. Study results and limitations: Researchers said unsorted PBMCs prevented a conclusive naive versus antigen-experienced comparison.

PCR was performed a second time for about 6 to 11 cycles using a sample-barcoded 5' primer and a J-beta primer mix. A single record per CDR3 protein comes from TCRdb applying MiXCR to the 5' RACE reads. The sample lists nearly 1 million distinct CDR3 sequences; just over 50% were seen once. V lost 3 bases to trimming and J lost 5 bases, with 14 bases between them. CDR3 size: 15 residues. Germline values: CDR1 DFQATT, CDR2 SNEGSKA (reference sequence). About this clonotype: The antigen is unknown.

Material: blood. V gene TRBV20-1 combines with J gene TRBJ1-6; D may be TRBD1 (5 bases). This TCR came from an older woman in good health. CDR3: CSARSGGRNNSPLHF. The CDR3 coding sequence is TGCAGTGCTAGGTCGGGGGGGAGGAATAATTCACCCCTCCACTTT.